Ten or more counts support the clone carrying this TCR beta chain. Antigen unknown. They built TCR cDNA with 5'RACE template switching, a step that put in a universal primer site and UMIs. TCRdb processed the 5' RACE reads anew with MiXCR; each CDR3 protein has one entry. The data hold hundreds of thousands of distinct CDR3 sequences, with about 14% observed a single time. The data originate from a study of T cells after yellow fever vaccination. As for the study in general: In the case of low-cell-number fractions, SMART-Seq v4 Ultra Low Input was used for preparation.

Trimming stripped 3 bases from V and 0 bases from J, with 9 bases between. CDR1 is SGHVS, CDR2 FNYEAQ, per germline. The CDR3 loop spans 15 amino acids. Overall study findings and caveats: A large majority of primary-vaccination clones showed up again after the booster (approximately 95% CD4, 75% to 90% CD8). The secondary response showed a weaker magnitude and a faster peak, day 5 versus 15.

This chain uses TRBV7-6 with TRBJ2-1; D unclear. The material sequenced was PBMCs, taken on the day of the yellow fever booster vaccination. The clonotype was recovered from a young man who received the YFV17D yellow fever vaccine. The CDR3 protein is CASSFSQGSYNEQFF. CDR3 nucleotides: TGTGCCAGCAGCTTTTCCCAAGGCTCCTACAATGAGCAGTTCTTC.